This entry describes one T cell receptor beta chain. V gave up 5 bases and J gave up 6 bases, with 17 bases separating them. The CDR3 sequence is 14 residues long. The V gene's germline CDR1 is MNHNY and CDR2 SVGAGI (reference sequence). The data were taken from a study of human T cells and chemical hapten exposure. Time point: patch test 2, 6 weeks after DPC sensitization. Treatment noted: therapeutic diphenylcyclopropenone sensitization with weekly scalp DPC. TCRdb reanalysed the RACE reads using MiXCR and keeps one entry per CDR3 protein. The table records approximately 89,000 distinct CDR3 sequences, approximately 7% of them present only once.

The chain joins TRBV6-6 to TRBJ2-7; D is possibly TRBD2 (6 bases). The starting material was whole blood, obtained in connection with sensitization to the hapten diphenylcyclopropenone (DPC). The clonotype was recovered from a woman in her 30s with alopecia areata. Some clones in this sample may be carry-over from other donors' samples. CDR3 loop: CASSPTSFIREQYF. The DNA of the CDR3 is TGTGCCAGCAGTCCCACTAGCTTTATCCGCGAGCAGTACTTC.